A selection of T cell receptor beta chains follows, all from one sample in a study of long-term antiretroviral therapy in people with HIV. Clones were read by immunoSEQ multiplex PCR, and TCRdb kept only the in-frame ones, dropping some. The data contain 45,000 or so clones, less than 95% of them singletons. The sample in question was unsorted PBMCs, obtained just over 9 years after starting antiretroviral therapy. Receptors were obtained from a man aged 30 to 45 with HIV. Each CDR3 is given with its conserved first and last residue. A D gene is named only where the DNA matches it firmly. Size tells how often a clone was seen (once, few, many) or the class of an expanded clone, and some rows leave it out.

d_gene	v_gene	len	j_gene	abundance	CDR3aa	CDR3nt
-	TRBV10-2	14	TRBJ2-5	-	CASSESRSRGTQYF	TGCGCCAGCAGTGAGTCCAGGAGCCGGGGGACCCAGTACTTC
TRBD1	TRBV6-1	15	TRBJ1-5	few	CASSASTGAVGPQHF	TGTGCCAGCAGTGCGTCCACAGGGGCAGTCGGGCCCCAGCATTTT
-	TRBV20-1	11	TRBJ2-7	-	CSARGNYEQYF	TGCAGTGCTAGGGGCAACTACGAGCAGTACTTC
-	TRBV6-1	17	TRBJ1-5	-	CASSEGSAKRSNQPQHF	TGTGCCAGCAGTGAAGGGTCGGCCAAGAGGAGCAATCAGCCCCAGCATTTT
-	TRBV15	16	TRBJ1-5	-	CATSRAGTGSNQPQHF	TGTGCCACCAGCAGAGCCGGGACGGGGAGCAATCAGCCCCAGCATTTT
-	TRBV7-2	17	TRBJ2-5	-	CASSLAARGAGGETQYF	TGTGCCAGCAGCTTAGCTGCCCGGGGGGCCGGCGGAGAGACCCAGTACTTC
-	TRBV13	12	TRBJ1-1	-	CASSLQNTEAFF	TGTGCCAGCAGCTTACAGAACACTGAAGCTTTCTTT
TRBD1	TRBV7-8	15	TRBJ2-7	-	CASSTRDRGRYEQYF	TGTGCCAGCAGCACCCGGGACAGGGGGCGATACGAGCAGTACTTC
TRBD1	TRBV7-9	14	TRBJ2-1	-	CASSFSQGIWEQFF	TGTGCCAGCAGCTTCTCACAGGGGATATGGGAGCAGTTCTTC
-	TRBV5-4	13	TRBJ1-2	-	CASSLWGNYGYTF	TGTGCCAGCAGCTTGTGGGGGAACTATGGCTACACCTTC
TRBD1	TRBV6-5	14	TRBJ1-1	-	CASSSSGGGTEAFF	TGTGCCAGCAGTTCCTCAGGGGGTGGCACTGAAGCTTTCTTT
-	TRBV5-4	15	TRBJ1-4	-	CASSLEGSLDEKLFF	TGTGCCAGCAGCTTGGAAGGGTCGCTGGATGAAAAACTGTTTTTT
-	TRBV7-2	11	TRBJ2-7	-	CASSLSYEQYF	TGTGCCAGCAGCTTGTCATACGAGCAGTACTTC
TRBD1	TRBV6-1	13	TRBJ1-2	-	CASSIGQGFGYTF	TGTGCCAGCAGTATCGGACAGGGGTTTGGCTACACCTTC